The 24 T cell receptor beta chains in this list originate from one sample, sequenced in a study of shared clonotypes between healthy human individuals. TCRdb keeps only in-frame clones here, not all; method: immunoSEQ multiplex PCR. The sample lists some 1.5 million clones, nearly 99% occurring once. Input material: naive CD4+ T cells sorted from blood. The subset: CD45RA+ positively selected. These receptors were collected from a man under 40 in good health.

V usage is TRBV9 and J usage is TRBJ1-1; D is uncertain. The V and J ends lost 0 bases and 1 base respectively, with 10 bases between them. CDR3 length: 15 residues. Germline lookup yields CDR1 SGDLS and CDR2 YYNGEE. In DNA form, the CDR3 reads TGTGCCAGCAGCGTAGCCGAAGCCCGGAACACTGAAGCTTTCTTT. This sequence encodes CASSVAEARNTEAFF.

This clone was detected only once. The rearrangement uses TRBV2 and TRBJ2-2, with TRBD2 matching 12 bases. With V trimmed by 6 bases and J by 6 bases, 5 bases remained unmatched. The CDR3 has 15 residues. Germline CDR1 reads SNHLY; CDR2 reads FYNNEI. The CDR3 spells CASRGLAGKAGELFF. The CDR3 DNA reads TGTGCCAGCAGAGGACTAGCGGGAAAGGCCGGGGAGCTGTTTTTT.

The genes are TRBV5-1 and TRBJ2-7; TRBD1 matches 7 bases. With 4 bases clipped from V and 2 bases from J, the junction kept 9 bases outside the gene matches. The CDR3 has 15 amino acids. Per germline, CDR1 SGHRS and CDR2 YFSETQ. CDR3 nucleotides: TGCGCCAGCAGCCCGGGACAGCTCATAACCTACGAGCAGTACTTC. This encodes CASSPGQLITYEQYF.

The chain couples TRBV7-2 to TRBJ2-7, with D perhaps matching TRBD2 (5 bases). Trimming left V 2 bases short and J 2 bases short, with 13 bases between. CDR1 SGHTA and CDR2 FQGNSA come from the germline V gene. The CDR3 sequence is 15 residues long. As DNA, the CDR3 is TGTGCCAGCAGCTTATTCGGGGATTTGGCCTACGAGCAGTACTTC. Residues: CASSLFGDLAYEQYF.

V gene TRBV2 combines with J gene TRBJ1-5; maybe TRBD1 (5 bases). Trimming took 7 bases from V and 7 from J, leaving 11 bases between them. The CDR3 runs to 12 residues. Germline V CDR1 and CDR2: SNHLY, FYNNEI. The DNA of the CDR3 is TGTGCCAGCAAGGCCGAGGGGCAGCCCCAGCATTTT. Residues: CASKAEGQPQHF.

This rearrangement joins TRBV19 to TRBJ2-1; 7 bases are shared with TRBD2. V gave up 4 bases and J gave up 1 base; unmatched junction bases: 7. Germline V gene sequence: CDR1 LNHDA, CDR2 SQIVND (reference sequence). The CDR3 runs 16 residues. CDR3 sequence (DNA): TGTGCCAGTAGTAGGCGGGACTACGGATCCTACAATGAGCAGTTCTTC. As protein: CASSRRDYGSYNEQFF.

The chain employs TRBV5-1 and TRBJ2-7, with D unresolved. CDR1 is SGHRS, CDR2 YFSETQ, per germline. With 2 bases removed from V and 0 bases from J, the gap between germline ends came to 15 bases. The CDR3 length is 16 residues. The CDR3 DNA is TGCGCCAGCAGCTTCGTACCCAGCCCCAGCTCCTACGAGCAGTACTTC. It specifies CASSFVPSPSSYEQYF.

The J gene is TRBJ2-1, the V gene TRBV5-4; TRBD1 might be the D (6 bases). This CDR3 is built from 18 residues. The germline CDR1 and CDR2 sequences are SGHNT and YYREEE (reference sequence). Trimming left V 4 bases short and J 0 bases short, with 20 bases between. The CDR3: CASSPPQGYGTSYNEQFF. The CDR3 DNA reads as TGTGCCAGCAGCCCCCCACAGGGATATGGGACCTCCTACAATGAGCAGTTCTTC.

This chain links TRBV28 with TRBJ2-7; 7 nucleotides line up with TRBD2. J was trimmed by 4 bases and V by 6 bases; bases with no gene match: 9. This CDR3 contains 14 residues. Germline V gene sequence: CDR1 MDHEN, CDR2 SYDVKM. In nucleotides, the CDR3 is TGTGCCAGCAGCTCCCGTGGCGGGAGTTACGAGCAGTACTTC. It specifies CASSSRGGSYEQYF.

V usage is TRBV19 and J usage is TRBJ1-5; D call uncertain. V lost 6 bases to trimming and J lost 6 bases, with 18 bases between them. The CDR3 loop spans 15 amino acids. Germline assignment: CDR1 LNHDA and CDR2 SQIVND (reference sequence). The CDR3 reads CASRPQDLVGQPQHF. For the CDR3, the DNA is TGTGCCAGTAGGCCTCAGGACCTCGTGGGTCAGCCCCAGCATTTT.

V is TRBV5-1 and J is TRBJ2-7; 7 positions match TRBD2. CDR1 is SGHRS, CDR2 YFSETQ, per germline. This CDR3 is built from 15 residues. V dropped 0 bases and J dropped 2; count of bases not matched to a gene: 5. This CDR3 is CASSLGAGVAYEQYF. The DNA for the CDR3 is TGCGCCAGCAGCTTGGGGGCGGGAGTTGCCTACGAGCAGTACTTC.

This chain links TRBV5-1 with TRBJ2-1, with D perhaps TRBD2 (6 bases). Germline loops: CDR1 SGHRS, CDR2 YFSETQ. The CDR3 loop spans 16 amino acids. Trimming left V 4 bases short and J 5 bases short, with 19 bases between. The CDR3 DNA is TGCGCCAGCAGCGACGCGGGATGGCATCCTAACAATGAGCAGTTCTTC. Its translation: CASSDAGWHPNNEQFF.

This rearrangement joins TRBV29-1 to TRBJ1-2, with 12 bases identical to TRBD1. V lost 5 bases to trimming and J lost 4 bases; unmatched junction nucleotides: 11. The germline gives CDR1 SQVTM, CDR2 ANQGSEA. CDR3 size: 16 residues. CDR3 sequence reads: CSVFMTGTGGTYGYTF. CDR3 nucleotides: TGCAGCGTTTTTATGACCGGGACAGGGGGCACCTATGGCTACACCTTC.

This clone has just one count. This sequence joins TRBV5-1 and TRBJ1-2; perhaps TRBD1 as D (6 bases). V lost 0 bases to trimming and J lost 2 bases, with 11 bases between them. CDR3 length equals 15 residues. Germline values: CDR1 SGHRS, CDR2 YFSETQ. CDR3 nucleotides: TGCGCCAGCAGCTTGGCCAGCGGACAGAACTATGGCTACACCTTC. Translating gives CASSLASGQNYGYTF.

The chain joins TRBV11-2 to TRBJ2-2; D may be TRBD2 (5 bases). V lost 4 bases and J 7 bases, leaving 13 bases between the germline ends. The CDR3 consists of 14 residues. Germline V gene sequence: CDR1 SGHAT, CDR2 FQNNGV. The CDR3 reads CASSSLVGHGELFF. In nucleotides, the CDR3 is TGTGCCAGCAGCTCACTAGTTGGGCACGGGGAGCTGTTTTTT.

The chain has TRBV29-1 and TRBJ2-3; D gene unclear. The V gene lost 7 bases and the J gene lost 2 bases, with 16 bases spanning the gap. Germline loops: CDR1 SQVTM, CDR2 ANQGSEA. This CDR3 is built from 14 residues. The CDR3 DNA reads TGCAGCGCTCGGCCCTCATCAAACACAGATACGCAGTATTTT. It specifies CSARPSSNTDTQYF.

The sample holds one count of this clone. The chain uses TRBV7-2 and TRBJ1-5; D remains ambiguous. CDR3 length: 15 amino acids. With 0 bases removed from V and 6 bases from J, the gap between germline ends came to 12 bases. In germline, CDR1 is SGHTA, CDR2 FQGNSA. The CDR3 nucleotides are TGTGCCAGCAGCTTAGCAGGGATAGGAAGTCAGCCCCAGCATTTT. Its protein product is CASSLAGIGSQPQHF.

This rearrangement joins TRBV9 to TRBJ2-1; TRBD2 matches 9 bases. The CDR3 contains 16 residues. J was trimmed by 4 bases and V by 3 bases; bases with no gene match: 8. Germline V gene sequence: CDR1 SGDLS, CDR2 YYNGEE. The chain's CDR3 is CASSAGTSYLYNEQFF. In DNA, the CDR3 is TGTGCCAGCAGCGCCGGGACTAGCTATCTATACAATGAGCAGTTCTTC.

Comment on this clone: Other DNA sequences in this specimen translate into the identical CDR3. The chain uses TRBV5-1 and TRBJ1-2; no clear D gene. V was shortened by 3 bases and J by 2 bases, with 8 bases between the two germline ends. The CDR3 covers 13 residues. Germline V gene data show CDR1 as SGHRS and CDR2 as YFSETQ. The CDR3 is CASSSDGNYGYTF. CDR3 sequence (DNA): TGCGCCAGCAGCTCAGACGGAAACTATGGCTACACCTTC.

The chain couples TRBV29-1 to TRBJ2-1, with 7 nucleotides matching TRBD2. Per germline, CDR1 SQVTM and CDR2 ANQGSEA. The CDR3 consists of 14 residues. The trim removed 6 bases at V and 2 bases at J, leaving 7 bases unmatched. CDR3 in amino acids: CSVTARGAYNEQFF. The CDR3 DNA follows: TGCAGCGTAACAGCCCGGGGGGCCTACAATGAGCAGTTCTTC.

As for this clone: Other DNA sequences in the sample encode the same CDR3. This chain uses TRBV18 with TRBJ1-5, with D possibly being TRBD1 (5 bases). The CDR3 has 13 amino acids. CDR1 is KGHSH, CDR2 LQKENI, per germline. V dropped 3 bases and J dropped 8 bases, with 11 bases sitting between them. CDR3 DNA: TGTGCCAGCTCACCTAGGGGTTTGGAGCCCCAGCATTTT. Encoded protein: CASSPRGLEPQHF. The whole variable domain, remainder taken from reference TRBV18 and TRBJ1-5, is NAGVMQNPRHLVRRRGQEARLRCSPMKGHSHVYWYRQLPEEGLKFMVYLQKENIIDESGMPKERFSAEFPKEGPSILRIQQVVRGDSAAYFCASSPRGLEPQHFGDGTRLSIL.

This clone was detected only once. The V call is TRBV11-2, the J call TRBJ2-2; no definite D call. CDR3 size: 14 residues. V lost 1 base and J lost 6, with 9 bases in between. Germline V gene sequence: CDR1 SGHAT, CDR2 FQNNGV. The chain's CDR3 is CASSLVTGPGELFF. CDR3 DNA sequence: TGTGCCAGCAGCTTAGTCACCGGGCCCGGGGAGCTGTTTTTT. The variable domain in full, completed from reference TRBV11-2 and TRBJ2-2, reads EAGVAQSPRYKIIEKRQSVAFWCNPISGHATLYWYQQILGQGPKLLIQFQNNGVVDDSQLPKDRFSAERLKGVDSTLKIQPAKLEDSAVYLCASSLVTGPGELFFGEGSRLTVL.

This chain uses TRBV6-1 with TRBJ2-1; 11 bases are shared with TRBD1. The CDR3 covers 14 residues. Per germline, CDR1 MNHNS and CDR2 SASEGT. J gave up 10 bases and V 2 bases, and 4 bases lay outside the gene matches. The CDR3 loop is CASSERDRGDEQFF. Here the CDR3 DNA reads TGTGCCAGCAGTGAAAGGGACAGGGGGGACGAGCAGTTCTTC.

The V and J genes are TRBV5-3 and TRBJ2-5; the D gene is possibly TRBD1 (6 bases). TRBV5-3 is classed as an ORF, of uncertain function. Trimming removed 8 bases from V and 5 bases from J, with 16 bases in between. This CDR3 contains 13 residues. The CDR3 spells CASSPGRGETQYF. CDR3 bases: TGTGCCAGCAGCCCAGGCAGGGGTGAGACCCAGTACTTC.